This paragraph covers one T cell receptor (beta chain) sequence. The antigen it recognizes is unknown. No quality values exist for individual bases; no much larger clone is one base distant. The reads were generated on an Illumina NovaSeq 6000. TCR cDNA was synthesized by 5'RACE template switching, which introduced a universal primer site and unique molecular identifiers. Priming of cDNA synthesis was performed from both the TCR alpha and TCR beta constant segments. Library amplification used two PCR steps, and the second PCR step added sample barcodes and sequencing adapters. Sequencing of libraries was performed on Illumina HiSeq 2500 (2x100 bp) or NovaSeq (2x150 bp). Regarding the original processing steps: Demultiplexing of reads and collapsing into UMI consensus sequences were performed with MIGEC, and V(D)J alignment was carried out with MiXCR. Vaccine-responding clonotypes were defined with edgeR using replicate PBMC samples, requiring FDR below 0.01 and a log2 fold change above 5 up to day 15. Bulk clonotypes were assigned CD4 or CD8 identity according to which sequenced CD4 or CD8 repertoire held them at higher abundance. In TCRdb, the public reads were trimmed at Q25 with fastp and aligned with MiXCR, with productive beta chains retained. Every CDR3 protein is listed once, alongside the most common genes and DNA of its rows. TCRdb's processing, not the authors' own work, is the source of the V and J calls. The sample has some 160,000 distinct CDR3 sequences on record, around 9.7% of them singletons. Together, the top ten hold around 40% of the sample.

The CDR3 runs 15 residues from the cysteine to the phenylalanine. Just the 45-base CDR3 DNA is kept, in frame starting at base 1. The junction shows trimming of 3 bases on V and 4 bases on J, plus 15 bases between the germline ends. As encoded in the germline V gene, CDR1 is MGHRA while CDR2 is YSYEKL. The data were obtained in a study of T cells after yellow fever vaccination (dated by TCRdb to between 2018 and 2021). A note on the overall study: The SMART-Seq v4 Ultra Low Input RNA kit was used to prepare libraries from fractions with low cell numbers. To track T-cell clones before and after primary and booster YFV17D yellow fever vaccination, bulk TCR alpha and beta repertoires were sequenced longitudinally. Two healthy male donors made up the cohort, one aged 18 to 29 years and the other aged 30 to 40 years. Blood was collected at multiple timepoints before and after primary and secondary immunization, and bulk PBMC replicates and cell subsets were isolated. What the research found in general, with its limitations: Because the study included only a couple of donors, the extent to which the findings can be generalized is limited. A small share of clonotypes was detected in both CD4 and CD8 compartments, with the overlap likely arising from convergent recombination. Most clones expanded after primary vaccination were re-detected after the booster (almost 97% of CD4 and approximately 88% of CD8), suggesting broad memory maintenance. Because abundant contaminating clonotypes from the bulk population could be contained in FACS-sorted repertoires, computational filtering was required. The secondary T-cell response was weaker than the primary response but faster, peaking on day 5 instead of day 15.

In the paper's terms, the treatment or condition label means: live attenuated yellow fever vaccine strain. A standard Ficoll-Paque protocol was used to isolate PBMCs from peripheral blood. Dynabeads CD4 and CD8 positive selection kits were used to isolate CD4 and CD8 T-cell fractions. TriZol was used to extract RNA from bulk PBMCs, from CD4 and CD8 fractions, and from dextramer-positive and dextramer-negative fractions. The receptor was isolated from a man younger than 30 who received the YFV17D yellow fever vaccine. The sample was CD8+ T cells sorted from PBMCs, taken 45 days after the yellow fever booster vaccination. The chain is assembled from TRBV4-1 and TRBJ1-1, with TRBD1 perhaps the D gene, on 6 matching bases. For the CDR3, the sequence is CASSQGGTRGTEAFF. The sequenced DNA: TGCGCCAGCAGCCAGGGTGGGACCAGGGGCACTGAAGCTTTCTTT.